This TCR beta chain was captured by sequencing in a study of blood T cell repertoires in COVID-19. About the research overall: Both acute and convalescent COVID-19 samples were obtained from the United States, Italy and Spain.

Source study methods: Estimation of nucleated cell counts was performed using reference gene primer amplification. Here immunoSEQ multiplex PCR was the method, and the copy in TCRdb shows in-frame clones only, minus some. The V and J calls and the clone size are those of that table, but D and trimming were determined from the DNA. The data show roughly 200,000 clones, with about 87% seen just once and around 1.6% held by the top ten. From germline, CDR1 is LNHNV and CDR2 YYDKDF (reference sequence). CDR3 length equals 15 residues. Trimming left V 4 bases short and J 3 bases short, with 15 bases between.

What was sequenced was peripheral blood. The receptor was isolated from a man aged 65 to 85 with acute or convalescent COVID-19. The chain employs TRBV15 and TRBJ1-1; TRBD1 is a possible D gene (6 bases). Here the CDR3 DNA reads TGTGCCACCAGCAAACAGCCACAGGGTTACACTGAAGCTTTCTTT. It specifies CATSKQPQGYTEAFF.